This T cell receptor beta chain was sequenced for a study of T cell responses to AZD1222 COVID-19 vaccine. Study-level background: Pooled in the analysis were second doses at about 4 or about 12 weeks.

CDR3 length: 14 amino acids. Between the trimmed V and J ends, which lost 1 base and 4 bases, there was a span of 11 bases. CDR1 and CDR2 from the germline V gene are SGHRS and YFSETQ. The data were produced by immunoSEQ multiplex PCR, yet TCRdb's version contains in-frame clones alone and is incomplete. The sample lists about 130,000 clones, more than 85% occurring once. The sequenced sample was peripheral blood, obtained on day 0 of AZD1222 vaccination. This receptor was identified in an adult in good health. The V gene is TRBV5-1, the J gene TRBJ2-5, with D perhaps being TRBD1 or TRBD2 (6 bases each). CDR3 nucleotide sequence: TGCGCCAGCAGCTTGAATCCGGGGGCAGAGACCCAGTACTTC. The encoded protein is CASSLNPGAETQYF. The variable domain in full, with the rest retrieved from reference TRBV5-1 and TRBJ2-5, is KAGVTQTPRYLIKTRGQQVTLSCSPISGHRSVSWYQQTPGQGLQFLFEYFSETQRNKGNFPGRFSGRQFSNSRSEMNVSTLELGDSALYLCASSLNPGAETQYFGPGTRLLVL.